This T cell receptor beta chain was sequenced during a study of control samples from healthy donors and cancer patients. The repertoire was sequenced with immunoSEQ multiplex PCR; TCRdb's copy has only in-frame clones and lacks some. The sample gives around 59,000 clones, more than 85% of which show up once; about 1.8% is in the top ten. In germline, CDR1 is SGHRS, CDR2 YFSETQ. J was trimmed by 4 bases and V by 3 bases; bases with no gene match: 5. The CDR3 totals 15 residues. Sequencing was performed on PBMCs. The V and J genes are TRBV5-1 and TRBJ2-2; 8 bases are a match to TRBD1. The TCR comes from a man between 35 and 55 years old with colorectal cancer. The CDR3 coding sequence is TGCGCCAGCAGCTCTGGACAGGGAGTCACCGGGGAGCTGTTTTTT. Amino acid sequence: CASSSGQGVTGELFF.